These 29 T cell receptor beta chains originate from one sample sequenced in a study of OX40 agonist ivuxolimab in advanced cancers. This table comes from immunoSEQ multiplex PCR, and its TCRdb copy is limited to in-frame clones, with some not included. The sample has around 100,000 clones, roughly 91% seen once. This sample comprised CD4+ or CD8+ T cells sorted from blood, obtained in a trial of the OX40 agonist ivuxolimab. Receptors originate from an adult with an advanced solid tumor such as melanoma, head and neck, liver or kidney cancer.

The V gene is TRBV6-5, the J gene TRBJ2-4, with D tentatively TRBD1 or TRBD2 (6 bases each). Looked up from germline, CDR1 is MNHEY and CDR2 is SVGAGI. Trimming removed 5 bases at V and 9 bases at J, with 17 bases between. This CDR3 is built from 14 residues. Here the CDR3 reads CASSPRGLQGIQYF. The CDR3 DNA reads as TGTGCCAGCAGTCCCCGGGGGCTTCAGGGCATTCAGTACTTC.

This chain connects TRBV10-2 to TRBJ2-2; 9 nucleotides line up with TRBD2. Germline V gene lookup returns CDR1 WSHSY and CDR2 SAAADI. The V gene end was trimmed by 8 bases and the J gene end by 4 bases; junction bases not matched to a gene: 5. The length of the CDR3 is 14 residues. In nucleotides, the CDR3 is TGCGCCAGCGGGGTAGCGGGAGCCACCGGGGAGCTGTTTTTT. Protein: CASGVAGATGELFF.

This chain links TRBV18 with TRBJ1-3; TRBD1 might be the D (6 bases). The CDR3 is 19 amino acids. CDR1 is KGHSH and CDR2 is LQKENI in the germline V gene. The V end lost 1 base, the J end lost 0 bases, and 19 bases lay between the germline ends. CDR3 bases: TGTGCCAGCTCACCACGAGGCCCCGGGGGGCCCCTCTCTGGAAACACCATATATTTT. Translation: CASSPRGPGGPLSGNTIYF.

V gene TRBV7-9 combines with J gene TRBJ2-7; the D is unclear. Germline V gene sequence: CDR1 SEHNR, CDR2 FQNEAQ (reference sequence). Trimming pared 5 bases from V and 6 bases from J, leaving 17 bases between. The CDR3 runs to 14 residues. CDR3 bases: TGTGCCAGCAGCAACCGGGCCAAACCGGGCGAGCAGTACTTC. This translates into CASSNRAKPGEQYF.

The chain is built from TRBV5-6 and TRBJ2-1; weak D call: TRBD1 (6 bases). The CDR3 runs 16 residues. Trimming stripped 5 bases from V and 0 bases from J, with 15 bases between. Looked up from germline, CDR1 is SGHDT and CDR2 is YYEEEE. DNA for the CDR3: TGTGCCAGCAGTTACGGACGAGGGGGCTCCTACAATGAGCAGTTCTTC. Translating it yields CASSYGRGGSYNEQFF.

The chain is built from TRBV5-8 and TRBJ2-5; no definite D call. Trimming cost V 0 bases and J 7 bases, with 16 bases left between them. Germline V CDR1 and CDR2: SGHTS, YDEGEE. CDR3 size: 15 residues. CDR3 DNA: TGTGCCAGCAGCTTGGAGGTCTCCGCCTCCGGGACCCAGTACTTC. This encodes CASSLEVSASGTQYF.

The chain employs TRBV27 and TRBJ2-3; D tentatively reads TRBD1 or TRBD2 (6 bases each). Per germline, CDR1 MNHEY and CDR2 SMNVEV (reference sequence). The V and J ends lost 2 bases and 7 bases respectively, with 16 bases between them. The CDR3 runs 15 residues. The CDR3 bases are TGTGCCAGCAGTTTAGGAGGGGGACTCCCTCATACGCAGTATTTT. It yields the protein CASSLGGGLPHTQYF.

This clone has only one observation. As DNA, the CDR3 is TGTGCCAGCAGTTACTCGATCACTAGCGGTGGGAAAGAGCAGTTCTTC. Protein: CASSYSITSGGKEQFF. This sequence joins TRBV6-5 and TRBJ2-1; 8 nucleotides line up with TRBD2. Losses at the gene ends were 0 bases for V and 10 bases for J; bases not matched to a gene: 11. Germline values: CDR1 MNHEY, CDR2 SVGAGI. CDR3 length equals 16 residues.

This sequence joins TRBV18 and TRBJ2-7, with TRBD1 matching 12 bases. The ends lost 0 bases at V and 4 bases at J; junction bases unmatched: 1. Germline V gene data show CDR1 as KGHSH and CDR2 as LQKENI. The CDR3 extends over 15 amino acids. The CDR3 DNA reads TGTGCCAGCTCACCACCGGGACAGGGGGCATACGAGCAGTACTTC. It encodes CASSPPGQGAYEQYF.

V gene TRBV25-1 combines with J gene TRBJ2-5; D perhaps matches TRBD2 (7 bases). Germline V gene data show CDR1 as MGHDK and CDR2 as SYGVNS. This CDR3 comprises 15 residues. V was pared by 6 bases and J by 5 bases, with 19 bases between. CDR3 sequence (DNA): TGTGCCAGCAGACCCCTCCGGGGGCGGGGGGAGACCCAGTACTTC. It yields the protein CASRPLRGRGETQYF. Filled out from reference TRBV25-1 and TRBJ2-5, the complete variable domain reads EADIYQTPRYLVIGTGKKITLECSQTMGHDKMYWYQQDPGMELHLIHYSYGVNSTEKGDLSSESTVSRIRTEHFPLTLESARPSHTSQYLCASRPLRGRGETQYFGPGTRLLVL.

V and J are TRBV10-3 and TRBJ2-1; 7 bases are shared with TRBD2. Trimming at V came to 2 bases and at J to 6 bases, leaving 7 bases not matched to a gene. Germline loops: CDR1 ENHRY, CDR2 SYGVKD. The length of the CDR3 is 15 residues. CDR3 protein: CAISEVAGEGNEQFF. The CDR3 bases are TGTGCCATCAGTGAGGTGGCGGGAGAAGGCAATGAGCAGTTCTTC.

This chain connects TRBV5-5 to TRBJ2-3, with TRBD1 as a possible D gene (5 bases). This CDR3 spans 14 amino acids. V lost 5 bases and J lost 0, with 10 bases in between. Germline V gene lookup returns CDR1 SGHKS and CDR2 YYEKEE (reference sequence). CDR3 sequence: CASSSDTSTDTQYF. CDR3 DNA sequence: TGTGCCAGCAGTTCGGACACGAGCACAGATACGCAGTATTTT.

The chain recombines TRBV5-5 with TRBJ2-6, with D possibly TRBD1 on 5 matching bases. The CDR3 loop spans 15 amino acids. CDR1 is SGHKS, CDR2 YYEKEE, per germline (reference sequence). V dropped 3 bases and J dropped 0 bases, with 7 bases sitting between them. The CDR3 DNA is TGTGCCAGCAGCTCTCAGGGCTCTGGGGCCAACGTCCTGACTTTC. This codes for CASSSQGSGANVLTF.

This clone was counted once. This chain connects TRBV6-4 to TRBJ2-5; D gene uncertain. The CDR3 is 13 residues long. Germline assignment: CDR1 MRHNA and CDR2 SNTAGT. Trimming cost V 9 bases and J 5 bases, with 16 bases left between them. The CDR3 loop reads CARIRCRFETQYF. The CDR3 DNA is TGTGCCAGGATCCGTTGCAGGTTTGAGACCCAGTACTTC.

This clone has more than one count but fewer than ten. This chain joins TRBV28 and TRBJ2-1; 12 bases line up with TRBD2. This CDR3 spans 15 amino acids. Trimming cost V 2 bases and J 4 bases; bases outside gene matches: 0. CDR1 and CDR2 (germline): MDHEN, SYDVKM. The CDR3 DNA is TGTGCCAGCAGTTTAGGGACTAGCGGGTACAATGAGCAGTTCTTC. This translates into CASSLGTSGYNEQFF. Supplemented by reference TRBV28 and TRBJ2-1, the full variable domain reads DVKVTQSSRYLVKRTGEKVFLECVQDMDHENMFWYRQDPGLGLRLIYFSYDVKMKEKGDIPEGYSVSREKKERFSLILESASTNQTSMYLCASSLGTSGYNEQFFGPGTRLTVL.

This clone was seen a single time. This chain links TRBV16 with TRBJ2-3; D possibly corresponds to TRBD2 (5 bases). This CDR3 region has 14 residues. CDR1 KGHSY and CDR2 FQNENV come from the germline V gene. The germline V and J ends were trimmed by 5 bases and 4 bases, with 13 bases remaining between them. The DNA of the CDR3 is TGTGCCAGCAGCAAAGGAGGTGACGCAGATACGCAGTATTTT. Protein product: CASSKGGDADTQYF.

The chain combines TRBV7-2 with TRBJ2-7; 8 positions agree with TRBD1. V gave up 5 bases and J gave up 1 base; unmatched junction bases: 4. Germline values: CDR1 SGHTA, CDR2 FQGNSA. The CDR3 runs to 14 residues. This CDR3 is CASSLRQGSYEQYF. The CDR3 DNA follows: TGTGCCAGCAGCCTCAGACAGGGGTCCTACGAGCAGTACTTC.

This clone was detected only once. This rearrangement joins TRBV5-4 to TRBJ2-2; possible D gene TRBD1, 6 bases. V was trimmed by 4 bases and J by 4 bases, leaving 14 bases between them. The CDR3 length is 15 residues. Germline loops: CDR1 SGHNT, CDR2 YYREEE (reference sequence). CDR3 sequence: CASSVQGWGTGELFF. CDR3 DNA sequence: TGTGCCAGCAGCGTACAGGGATGGGGCACCGGGGAGCTGTTTTTT.

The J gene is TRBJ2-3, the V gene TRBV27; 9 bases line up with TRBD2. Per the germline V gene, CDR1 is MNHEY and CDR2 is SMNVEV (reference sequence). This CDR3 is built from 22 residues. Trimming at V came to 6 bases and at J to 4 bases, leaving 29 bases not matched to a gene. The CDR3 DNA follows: TGTGCCAGCAGGGGGGTGGGATTGCGGGAGGGCCTAAAGCGTGGAGGGGCAGATACGCAGTATTTT. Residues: CASRGVGLREGLKRGGADTQYF.

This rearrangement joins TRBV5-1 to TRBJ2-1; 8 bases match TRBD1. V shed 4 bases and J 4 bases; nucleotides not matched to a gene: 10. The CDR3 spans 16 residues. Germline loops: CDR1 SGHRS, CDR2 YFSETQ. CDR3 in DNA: TGCGCCAGCAGCATCACCCCCGGGACAGGTTACAATGAGCAGTTCTTC. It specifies CASSITPGTGYNEQFF.

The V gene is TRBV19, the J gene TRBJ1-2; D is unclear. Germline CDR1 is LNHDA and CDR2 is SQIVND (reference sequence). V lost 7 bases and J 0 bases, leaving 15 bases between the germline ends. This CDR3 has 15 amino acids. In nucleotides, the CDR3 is TGTGCCAGTAAGAAAACGACACCCTCTAACTATGGCTACACCTTC. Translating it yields CASKKTTPSNYGYTF.

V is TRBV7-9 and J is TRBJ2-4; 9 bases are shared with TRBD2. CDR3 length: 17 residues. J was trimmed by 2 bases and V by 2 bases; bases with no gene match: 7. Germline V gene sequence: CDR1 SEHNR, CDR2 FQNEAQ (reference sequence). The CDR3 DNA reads TGTGCCAGCAGCTTATCCGGCGGGAGGGCAACCAAAAACATTCAGTACTTC. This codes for CASSLSGGRATKNIQYF.

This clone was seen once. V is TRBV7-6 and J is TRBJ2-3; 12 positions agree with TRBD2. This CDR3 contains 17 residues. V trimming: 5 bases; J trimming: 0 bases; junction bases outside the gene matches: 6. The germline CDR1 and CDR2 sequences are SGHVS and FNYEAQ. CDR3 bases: TGTGCCAGCAGCCAAGGACTAGCGGGATCTAGCACAGATACGCAGTATTTT. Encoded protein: CASSQGLAGSSTDTQYF.

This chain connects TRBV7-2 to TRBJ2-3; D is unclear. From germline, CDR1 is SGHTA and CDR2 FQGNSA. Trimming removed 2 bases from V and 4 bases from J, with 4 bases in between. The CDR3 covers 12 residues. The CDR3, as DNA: TGTGCCAGCAGCTTATTGGCAGATACGCAGTATTTT. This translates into CASSLLADTQYF. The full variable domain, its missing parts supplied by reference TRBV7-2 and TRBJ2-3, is GAGVSQSPSNKVTEKGKDVELRCDPISGHTALYWYRQSLGQGLEFLIYFQGNSAPDKSGLPSDRFSAERTGGSVSTLTIQRTQQEDSAVYLCASSLLADTQYFGPGTRLTVL.

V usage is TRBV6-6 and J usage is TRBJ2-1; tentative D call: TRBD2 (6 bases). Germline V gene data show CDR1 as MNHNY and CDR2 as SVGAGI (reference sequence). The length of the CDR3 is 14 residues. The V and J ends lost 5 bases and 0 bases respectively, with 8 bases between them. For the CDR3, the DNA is TGTGCCAGCAGTAGGCGGGACTCCTACAATGAGCAGTTCTTC. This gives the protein CASSRRDSYNEQFF.

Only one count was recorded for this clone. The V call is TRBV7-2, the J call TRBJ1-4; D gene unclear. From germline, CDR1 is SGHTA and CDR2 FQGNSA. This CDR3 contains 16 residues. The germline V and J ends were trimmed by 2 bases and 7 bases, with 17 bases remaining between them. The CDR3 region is CASSLNSRLMIEKLFF. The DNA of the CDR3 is TGTGCCAGCAGCTTAAACTCCCGCCTAATGATTGAAAAACTGTTTTTT.

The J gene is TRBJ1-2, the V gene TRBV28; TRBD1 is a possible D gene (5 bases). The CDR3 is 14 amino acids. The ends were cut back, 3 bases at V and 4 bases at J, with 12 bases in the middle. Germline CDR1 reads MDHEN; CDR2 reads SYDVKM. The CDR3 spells CASSFPGLPYGYTF. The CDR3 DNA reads TGTGCCAGCAGTTTCCCAGGGCTCCCCTATGGCTACACCTTC.

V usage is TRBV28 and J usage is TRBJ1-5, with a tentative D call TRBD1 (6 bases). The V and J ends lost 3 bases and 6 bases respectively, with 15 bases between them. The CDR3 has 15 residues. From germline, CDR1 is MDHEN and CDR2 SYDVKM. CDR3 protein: CASSFGVLQGQPQHF. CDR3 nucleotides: TGTGCCAGCAGTTTTGGGGTATTACAGGGTCAGCCCCAGCATTTT.

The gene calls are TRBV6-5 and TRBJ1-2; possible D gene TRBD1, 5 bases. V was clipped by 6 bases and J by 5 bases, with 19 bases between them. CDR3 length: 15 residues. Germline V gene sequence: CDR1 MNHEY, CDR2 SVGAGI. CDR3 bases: TGTGCCAGCAGCCAACCGGGCGAGGGACCGTATGGCTACACCTTC. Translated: CASSQPGEGPYGYTF.